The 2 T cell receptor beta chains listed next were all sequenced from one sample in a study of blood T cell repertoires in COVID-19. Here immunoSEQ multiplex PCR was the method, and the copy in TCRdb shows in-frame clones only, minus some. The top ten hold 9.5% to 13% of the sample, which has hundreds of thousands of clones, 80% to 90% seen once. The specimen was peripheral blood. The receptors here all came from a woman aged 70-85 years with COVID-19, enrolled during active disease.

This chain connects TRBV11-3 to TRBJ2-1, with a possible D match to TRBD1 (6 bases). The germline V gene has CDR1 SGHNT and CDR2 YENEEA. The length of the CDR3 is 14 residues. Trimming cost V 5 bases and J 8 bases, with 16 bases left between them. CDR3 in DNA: TGTGCCAGCAGCCAGGGGTTAGAGGCCGATGAGCAGTTCTTC. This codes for CASSQGLEADEQFF.

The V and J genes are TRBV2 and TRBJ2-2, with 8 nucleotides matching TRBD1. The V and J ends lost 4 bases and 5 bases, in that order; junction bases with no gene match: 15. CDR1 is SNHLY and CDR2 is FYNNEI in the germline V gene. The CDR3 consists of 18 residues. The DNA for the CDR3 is TGTGCCAGCAGTGTGGCCGGGACAGGTCACCGCCATACCGGGGAGCTGTTTTTT. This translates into CASSVAGTGHRHTGELFF.